One and the same sample provided the 10 T cell receptor beta chains below, sequenced in a study of blood T cell repertoires in COVID-19 (dated by TCRdb to the early 2020s). Libraries were prepared through the immunoSEQ multiplex PCR assay. TCRdb took over this immuneACCESS table, retaining in-frame rearrangements with V and J assigned. Such tables are incomplete; in checked studies, under half of the missing clones stem from an unresolved V gene, and the remainder is unexplained. This sample holds over 300,000 clones; 89% were observed only once. The ten largest clones capture roughly 6.7% of the sample. Input material: peripheral blood. These receptors came from a man aged 18 to 35 who had recovered from COVID-19.

The rearrangement uses TRBV13 and TRBJ2-1; 10 bases align to TRBD1. CDR3 length equals 15 residues. Germline V gives CDR1 PRHDT, CDR2 FYEKMQ (reference sequence). The ends lost 3 bases at V and 4 bases at J; junction bases unmatched: 3. The CDR3 reads CASSFDRGPYNEQFF. The CDR3 nucleotides are TGTGCCAGCAGCTTTGACAGGGGGCCGTACAATGAGCAGTTCTTC.

The rearrangement links TRBV6-5 to TRBJ1-4; TRBD1 might be the D (6 bases). Between the trimmed V and J ends, which lost 0 bases and 8 bases, there was a span of 13 bases. In germline, CDR1 is MNHEY, CDR2 SVGAGI. The CDR3 runs 15 residues. The CDR3 loop is CASSYSTGRREKLFF. CDR3 nucleotides: TGTGCCAGCAGTTACTCAACAGGGCGTAGGGAAAAACTGTTTTTT.

This clone came up a few times. The chain recombines TRBV6-5 with TRBJ2-1, with 7 bases matching TRBD2. This CDR3 region has 16 residues. The V segment lost 2 bases and the J segment 4 bases; nucleotides outside the gene matches: 8. CDR1 is MNHEY and CDR2 is SVGAGI in the germline V gene. The CDR3 DNA reads as TGTGCCAGCAGTTACGGTGACGGGAGGCGATACAATGAGCAGTTCTTC. This codes for CASSYGDGRRYNEQFF.

This chain joins TRBV25-1 and TRBJ2-5, with TRBD2 identical over 10 bases. Losses at the gene ends were 0 bases for V and 5 bases for J; bases not matched to a gene: 3. The CDR3 covers 15 residues. Per germline, CDR1 MGHDK and CDR2 SYGVNS. Here the CDR3 DNA reads TGTGCCAGCAGTGAATACGGACTAGCGGTGGAGACCCAGTACTTC. It translates to CASSEYGLAVETQYF.

The chain carries TRBV6-5 and TRBJ2-7, with 9 bases fitting TRBD1. The CDR3 has 13 residues. Germline V gives CDR1 MNHEY, CDR2 SVGAGI. V lost 7 bases, J lost 4 bases, and 5 bases stayed unmatched. In DNA, the CDR3 is TGTGCCAGCAACCGGGACAGGGCGTACGAGCAGTACTTC. Translation gives CASNRDRAYEQYF.

For this clone: This sample includes further DNA sequences coding for the same CDR3. CDR3 sequence reads: CASSPGTAYEQYF. CDR3 coding DNA: TGTGCCAGCTCACCAGGGACAGCTTACGAGCAGTACTTC. V gene TRBV18 combines with J gene TRBJ2-7; 7 nucleotides agree with TRBD1. With 2 bases clipped from V and 4 bases from J, the junction kept 2 bases outside the gene matches. CDR3 length equals 13 residues. Germline CDR1 KGHSH, CDR2 LQKENI.

This clone was counted a single time. The rearrangement joins TRBV9 to TRBJ2-7; 13 bases match TRBD2. This CDR3 spans 15 amino acids. Germline CDR1 reads SGDLS; CDR2 reads YYNGEE. The ends lost 2 bases at V and 5 bases at J; junction bases unmatched: 4. The CDR3 coding sequence is TGTGCCAGCAGCGTCGGACTAGCGGGAGATCACGAGCAGTACTTC. Protein sequence: CASSVGLAGDHEQYF.

The CDR3: CASSPTGTSVAEQFF. The DNA for the CDR3 is TGTGCCAGCAGCCCAACCGGGACTAGCGTTGCTGAGCAGTTCTTC. The chain employs TRBV9 and TRBJ2-1; 10 bases line up with TRBD2. V lost 4 bases and J lost 9; bases outside the gene matches: 10. The CDR3 has 15 amino acids. Germline CDR1 reads SGDLS; CDR2 reads YYNGEE.

The V call is TRBV7-9, the J call TRBJ2-7; D is uncertain. CDR1 SEHNR and CDR2 FQNEAQ come from the germline V gene (reference sequence). The CDR3 runs to 12 residues. V lost 5 bases to trimming and J lost 3 bases, with 8 bases between them. CDR3 in DNA: TGTGCCAGCAGCCGCGCGGACTACGAGCAGTACTTC. Its protein product is CASSRADYEQYF.

This clone was counted once. This chain joins TRBV4-1 and TRBJ2-1; D is possibly TRBD1 (5 bases). Germline CDR1 is MGHRA and CDR2 is YSYEKL. The CDR3 sequence is 14 residues long. V was pared by 1 base and J by 4 bases, with 8 bases between. The CDR3 loop is CASSQARGYNEQFF. As DNA, the CDR3 is TGCGCCAGCAGCCAAGCTAGGGGATACAATGAGCAGTTCTTC.